The present entry profiles one T cell receptor (beta chain) with its context. The target antigen is unknown. This sample was included in a study of cytomegalovirus exposure and HLA in healthy donors. Notes on the study in general: Later findings reportedly placed an Asian-associated ancestry cluster below the approximately 700-donor mean for N-insertions. The study dropped some indistinguishable V segments, TRBV6-2 and TRBV6-3 among them. On later analysis, the bulk of CMV-associated TCR beta chains appeared to be HLA-restricted.

The primer mix had 60 Vbeta and 13 Jbeta primers. Assay: immunoSEQ multiplex PCR; the TCRdb copy retains only in-frame clones and omits some. The sample records roughly 190,000 clones, about nine tenths being singletons. Germline assignment: CDR1 LNHDA and CDR2 SQIVND (reference sequence). CDR3 length equals 17 residues. V lost 4 bases, J lost 3 bases, and 14 bases stayed unmatched. This clonotype originated in a man aged 30 to 39 in good health and CMV-seronegative. Sample: PBMCs. This chain connects TRBV19 to TRBJ2-7; 8 bases align to TRBD1. The CDR3 DNA follows: TGTGCCAGTAGTAACAAGGGGCAGGGGGCAAGAAACTACGAGCAGTACTTC. It codes for CASSNKGQGARNYEQYF.